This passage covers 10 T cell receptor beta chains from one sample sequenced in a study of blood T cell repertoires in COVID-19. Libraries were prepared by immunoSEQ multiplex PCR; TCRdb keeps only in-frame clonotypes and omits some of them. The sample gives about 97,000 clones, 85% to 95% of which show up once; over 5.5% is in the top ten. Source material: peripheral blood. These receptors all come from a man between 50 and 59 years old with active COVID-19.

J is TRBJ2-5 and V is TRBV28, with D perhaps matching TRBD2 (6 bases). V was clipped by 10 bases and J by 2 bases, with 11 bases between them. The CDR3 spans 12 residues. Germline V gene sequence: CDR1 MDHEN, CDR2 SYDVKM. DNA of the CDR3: TGTGCCATAGGTGGGGGGCAAGAGACCCAGTACTTC. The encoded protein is CAIGGGQETQYF.

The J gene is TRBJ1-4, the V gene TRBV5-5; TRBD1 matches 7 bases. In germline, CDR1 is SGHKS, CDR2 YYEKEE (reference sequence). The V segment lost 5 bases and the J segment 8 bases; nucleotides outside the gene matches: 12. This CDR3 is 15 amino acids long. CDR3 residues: CASSFTWDSQEKLFF. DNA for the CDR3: TGTGCCAGCAGTTTCACTTGGGACAGTCAGGAAAAACTGTTTTTT.

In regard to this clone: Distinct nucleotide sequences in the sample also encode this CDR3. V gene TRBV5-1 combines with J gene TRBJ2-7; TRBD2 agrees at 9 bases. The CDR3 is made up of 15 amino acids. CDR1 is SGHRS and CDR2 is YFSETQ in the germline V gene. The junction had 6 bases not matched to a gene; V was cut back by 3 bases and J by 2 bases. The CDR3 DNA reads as TGCGCCAGCAGCTCCCAGCGGGAGGCCGCCTACGAGCAGTACTTC. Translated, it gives CASSSQREAAYEQYF.

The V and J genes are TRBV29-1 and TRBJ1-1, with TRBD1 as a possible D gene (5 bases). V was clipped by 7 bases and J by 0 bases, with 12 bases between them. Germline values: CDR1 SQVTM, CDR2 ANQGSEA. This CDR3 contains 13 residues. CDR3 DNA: TGCAGCGCGGCGGACATCATGAACACTGAAGCTTTCTTT. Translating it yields CSAADIMNTEAFF. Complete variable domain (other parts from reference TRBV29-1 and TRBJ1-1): SAVISQKPSRDICQRGTSLTIQCQVDSQVTMMFWYRQQPGQSLTLIATANQGSEATYESGFVIDKFPISRPNLTFSTLTVSNMSPEDSSIYLCSAADIMNTEAFFGQGTRLTVV.

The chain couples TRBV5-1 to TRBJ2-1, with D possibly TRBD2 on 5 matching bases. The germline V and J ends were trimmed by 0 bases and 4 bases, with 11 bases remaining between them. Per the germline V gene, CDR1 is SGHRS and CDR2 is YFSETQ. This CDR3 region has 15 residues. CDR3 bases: TGCGCCAGCAGCTTGGTACCTAGCCGGTACAATGAGCAGTTCTTC. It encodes CASSLVPSRYNEQFF.

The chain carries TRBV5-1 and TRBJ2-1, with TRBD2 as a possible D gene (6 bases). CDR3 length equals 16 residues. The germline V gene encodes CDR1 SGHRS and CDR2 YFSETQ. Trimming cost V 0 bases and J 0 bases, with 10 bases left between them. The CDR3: CASSLALGSSYNEQFF. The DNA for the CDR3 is TGCGCCAGCAGCTTGGCCCTCGGGAGCTCCTACAATGAGCAGTTCTTC.

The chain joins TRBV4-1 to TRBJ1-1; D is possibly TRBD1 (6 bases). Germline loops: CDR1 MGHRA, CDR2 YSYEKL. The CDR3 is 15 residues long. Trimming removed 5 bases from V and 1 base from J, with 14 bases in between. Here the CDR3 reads CASSDSGTRNTEAFF. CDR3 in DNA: TGCGCCAGCAGCGATTCCGGGACAAGGAACACTGAAGCTTTCTTT.

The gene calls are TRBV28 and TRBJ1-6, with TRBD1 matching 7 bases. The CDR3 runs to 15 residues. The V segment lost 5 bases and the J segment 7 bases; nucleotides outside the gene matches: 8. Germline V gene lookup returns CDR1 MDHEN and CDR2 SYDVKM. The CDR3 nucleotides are TGTGCCAGCAGTGAGAAGGACAGGCTGAATTCACCCCTCCACTTT. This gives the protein CASSEKDRLNSPLHF.

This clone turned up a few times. Written as DNA, the CDR3 is TGTGCCAGCAGCCACCTCCGGACGGGAGGAAACACCATATATTTT. Translated, it gives CASSHLRTGGNTIYF. The chain carries TRBV11-2 and TRBJ1-3; no clear D gene. Germline CDR1 SGHAT, CDR2 FQNNGV. The CDR3 is 15 residues long. The V end was cut by 5 bases, the J end by 4 bases, with 15 bases between.

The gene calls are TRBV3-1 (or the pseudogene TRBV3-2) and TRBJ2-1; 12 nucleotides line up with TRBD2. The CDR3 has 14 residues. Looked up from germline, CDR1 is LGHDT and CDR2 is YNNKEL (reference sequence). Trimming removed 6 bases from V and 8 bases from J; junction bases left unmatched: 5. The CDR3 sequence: CASSRLAGVYEQFF. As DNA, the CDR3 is TGTGCCAGCAGTCGACTAGCGGGAGTCTATGAGCAGTTCTTC.